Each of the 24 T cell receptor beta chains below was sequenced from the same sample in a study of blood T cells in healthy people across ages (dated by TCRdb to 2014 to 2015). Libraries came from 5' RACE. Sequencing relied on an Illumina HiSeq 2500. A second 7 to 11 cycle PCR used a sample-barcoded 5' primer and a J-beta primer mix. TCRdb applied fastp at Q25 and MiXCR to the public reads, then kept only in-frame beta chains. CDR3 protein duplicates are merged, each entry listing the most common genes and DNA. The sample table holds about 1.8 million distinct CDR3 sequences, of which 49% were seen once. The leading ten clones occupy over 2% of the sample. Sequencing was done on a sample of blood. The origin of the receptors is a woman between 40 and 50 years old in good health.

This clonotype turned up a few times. The CDR3 is CASSWGTSGYEQYF. The CDR3 bases are TGTGCCAGCAGCTGGGGGACTAGCGGTTACGAGCAGTACTTC. The chain couples TRBV7-2 to TRBJ2-7, with TRBD2 matching over 11 bases. CDR1 and CDR2 from the germline V gene are SGHTA and FQGNSA. CDR3 size: 14 residues. Germline trimming cut 4 bases from V and 4 bases from J; bases unmatched to any gene: 3.

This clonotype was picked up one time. The CDR3 protein is CASSVVPLRSDEQFF. Here the CDR3 DNA reads TGTGCCAGCAGCGTAGTTCCCCTCCGCAGTGATGAGCAGTTCTTC. The chain couples TRBV9 to TRBJ2-1; D unresolved. CDR1 and CDR2 from the germline V gene are SGDLS and YYNGEE. The V end lost 0 bases, the J end lost 8 bases, and 15 bases lay between the germline ends. CDR3 size: 15 residues.

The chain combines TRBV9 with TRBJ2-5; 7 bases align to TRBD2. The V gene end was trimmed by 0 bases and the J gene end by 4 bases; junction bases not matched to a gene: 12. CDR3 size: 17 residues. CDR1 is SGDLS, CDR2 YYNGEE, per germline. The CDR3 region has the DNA TGTGCCAGCAGCGTAGATTCCCCAGGGACTATAGGAGAGACCCAGTACTTC. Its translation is CASSVDSPGTIGETQYF. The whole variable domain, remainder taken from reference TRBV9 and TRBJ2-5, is DSGVTQTPKHLITATGQRVTLRCSPRSGDLSVYWYQQSLDQGLQFLIQYYNGEERAKGNILERFSAQQFPDLHSELNLSSLELGDSALYFCASSVDSPGTIGETQYFGPGTRLLVL.

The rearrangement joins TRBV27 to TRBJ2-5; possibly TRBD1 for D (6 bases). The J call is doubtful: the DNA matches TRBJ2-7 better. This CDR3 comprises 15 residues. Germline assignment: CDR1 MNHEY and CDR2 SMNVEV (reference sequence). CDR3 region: CASSRTDRRLYEQYF. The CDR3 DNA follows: TGTGCCAGCAGTCGCACGGACAGACGCCTCTACGAGCAGTACTTC.

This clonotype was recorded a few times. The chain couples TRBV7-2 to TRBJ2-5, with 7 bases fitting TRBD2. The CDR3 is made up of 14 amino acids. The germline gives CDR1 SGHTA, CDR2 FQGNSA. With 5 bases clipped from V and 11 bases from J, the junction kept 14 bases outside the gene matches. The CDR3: CASSEQIGRWEQYF. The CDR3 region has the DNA TGTGCCAGCAGCGAACAGATCGGGAGGTGGGAGCAGTACTTC.

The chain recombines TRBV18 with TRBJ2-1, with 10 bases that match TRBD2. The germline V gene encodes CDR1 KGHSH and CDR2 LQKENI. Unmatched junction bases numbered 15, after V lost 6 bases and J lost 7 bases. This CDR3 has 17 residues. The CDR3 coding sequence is TGTGCCAGCTCCAAGGAACAAAGCGGGGGGGCCTGGAATGAGCAGTTCTTC. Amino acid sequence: CASSKEQSGGAWNEQFF.

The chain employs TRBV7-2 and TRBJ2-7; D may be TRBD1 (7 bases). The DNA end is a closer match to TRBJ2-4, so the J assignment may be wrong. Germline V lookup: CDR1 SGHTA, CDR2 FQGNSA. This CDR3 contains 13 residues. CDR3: CASSASGGTIQYF. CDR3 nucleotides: TGTGCCAGCAGCGCTTCAGGGGGGACCATTCAGTACTTC.

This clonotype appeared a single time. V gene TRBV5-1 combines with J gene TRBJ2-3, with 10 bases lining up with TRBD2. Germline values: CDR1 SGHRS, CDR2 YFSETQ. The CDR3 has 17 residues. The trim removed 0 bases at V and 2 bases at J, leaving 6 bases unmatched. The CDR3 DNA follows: TGCGCCAGCAGCTTGGATAGCGGGGGGACCTACACAGATACGCAGTATTTT. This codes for CASSLDSGGTYTDTQYF.

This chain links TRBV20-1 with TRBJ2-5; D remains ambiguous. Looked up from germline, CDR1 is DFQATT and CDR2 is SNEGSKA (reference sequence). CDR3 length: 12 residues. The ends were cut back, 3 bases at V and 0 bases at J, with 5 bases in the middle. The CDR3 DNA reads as TGCAGTGCTAGTCGACACCAAGAGACCCAGTACTTC. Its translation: CSASRHQETQYF.

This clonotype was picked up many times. The CDR3, as DNA: TGTGCCAGCAGTTCCGCCGGACCGGGAGAGACCCAGTACTTC. Translating it yields CASSSAGPGETQYF. The chain has TRBV6-5 and TRBJ2-5, with D unclear. Germline V gives CDR1 MNHEY, CDR2 SVGAGI. The CDR3 runs to 14 residues. Trimming pared 4 bases from V and 4 bases from J, leaving 13 bases between.

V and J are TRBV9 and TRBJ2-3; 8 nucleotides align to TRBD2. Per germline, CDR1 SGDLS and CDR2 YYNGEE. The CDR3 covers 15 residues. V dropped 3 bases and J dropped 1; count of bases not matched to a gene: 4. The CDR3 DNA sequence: TGTGCCAGCAGCGCTTCCGGGGGGGGCACAGATACGCAGTATTTT. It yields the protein CASSASGGGTDTQYF.

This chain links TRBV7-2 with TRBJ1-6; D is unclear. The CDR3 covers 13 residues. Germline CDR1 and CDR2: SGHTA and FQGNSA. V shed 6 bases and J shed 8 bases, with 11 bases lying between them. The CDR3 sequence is CASSVGGDSPLHF. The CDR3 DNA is TGTGCCAGCAGTGTAGGCGGAGATTCACCCCTCCACTTT.

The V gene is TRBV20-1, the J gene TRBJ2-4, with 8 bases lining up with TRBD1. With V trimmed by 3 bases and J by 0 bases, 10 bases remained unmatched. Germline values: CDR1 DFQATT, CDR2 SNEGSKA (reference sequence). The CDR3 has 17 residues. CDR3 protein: CSARGIQGDGAKNIQYF. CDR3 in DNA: TGCAGTGCTAGGGGTATACAGGGGGACGGAGCCAAAAACATTCAGTACTTC.

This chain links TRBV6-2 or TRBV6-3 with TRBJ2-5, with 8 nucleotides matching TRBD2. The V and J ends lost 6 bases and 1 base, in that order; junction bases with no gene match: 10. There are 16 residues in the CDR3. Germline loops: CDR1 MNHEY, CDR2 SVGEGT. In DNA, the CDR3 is TGTGCCAGCAGGACTATATGGACTAGCCTCCAAGAGACCCAGTACTTC. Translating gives CASRTIWTSLQETQYF.

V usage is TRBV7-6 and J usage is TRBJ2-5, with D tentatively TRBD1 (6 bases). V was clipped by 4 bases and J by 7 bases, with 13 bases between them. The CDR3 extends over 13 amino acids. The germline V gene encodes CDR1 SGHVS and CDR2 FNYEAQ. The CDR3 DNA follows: TGTGCCAGCAGCTCCCCGCTAGGGGGGACCCAGTACTTC. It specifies CASSSPLGGTQYF.

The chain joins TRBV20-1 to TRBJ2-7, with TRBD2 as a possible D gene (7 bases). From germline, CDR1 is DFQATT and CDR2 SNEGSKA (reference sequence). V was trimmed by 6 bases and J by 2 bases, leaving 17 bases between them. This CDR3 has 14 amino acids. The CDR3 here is CSAEFLGGAYEQYF. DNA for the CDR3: TGCAGTGCCGAGTTCCTAGGGGGGGCCTACGAGCAGTACTTC.

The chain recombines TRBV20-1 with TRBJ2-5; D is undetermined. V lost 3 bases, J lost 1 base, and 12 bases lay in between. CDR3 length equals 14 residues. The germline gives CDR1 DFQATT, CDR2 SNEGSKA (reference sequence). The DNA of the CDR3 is TGCAGTGCTAGTGGTCCCGAAACCCAAGAGACCCAGTACTTC. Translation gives CSASGPETQETQYF.

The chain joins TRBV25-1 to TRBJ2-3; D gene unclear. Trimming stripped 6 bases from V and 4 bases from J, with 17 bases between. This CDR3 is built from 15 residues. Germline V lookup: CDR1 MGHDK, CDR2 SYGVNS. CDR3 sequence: CASSYGQVKADTQYF. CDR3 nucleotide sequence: TGTGCCAGCAGCTACGGGCAAGTAAAGGCAGATACGCAGTATTTT. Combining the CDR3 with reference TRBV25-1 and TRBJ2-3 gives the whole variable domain EADIYQTPRYLVIGTGKKITLECSQTMGHDKMYWYQQDPGMELHLIHYSYGVNSTEKGDLSSESTVSRIRTEHFPLTLESARPSHTSQYLCASSYGQVKADTQYFGPGTRLTVL.

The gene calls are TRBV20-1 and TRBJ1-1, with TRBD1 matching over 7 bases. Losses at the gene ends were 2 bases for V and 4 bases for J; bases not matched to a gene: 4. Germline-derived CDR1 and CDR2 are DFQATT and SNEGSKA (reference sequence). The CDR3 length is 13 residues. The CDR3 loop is CSARRGRLTEAFF. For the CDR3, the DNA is TGCAGTGCTAGAAGGGGGCGGCTCACTGAAGCTTTCTTT.

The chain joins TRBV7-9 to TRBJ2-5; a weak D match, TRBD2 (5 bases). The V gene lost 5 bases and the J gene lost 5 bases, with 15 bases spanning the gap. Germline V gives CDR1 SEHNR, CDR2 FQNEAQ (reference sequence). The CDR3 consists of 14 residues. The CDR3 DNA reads TGTGCCAGCAGCCCCTGGACGCGAGGGGAGACCCAGTACTTC. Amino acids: CASSPWTRGETQYF.

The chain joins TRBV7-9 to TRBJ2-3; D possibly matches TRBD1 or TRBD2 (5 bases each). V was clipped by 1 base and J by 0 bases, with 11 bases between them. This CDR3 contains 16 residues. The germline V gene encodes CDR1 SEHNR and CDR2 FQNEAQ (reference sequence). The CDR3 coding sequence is TGTGCCAGCAGCTTAGTGGGGCGGAGGAGCACAGATACGCAGTATTTT. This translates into CASSLVGRRSTDTQYF.

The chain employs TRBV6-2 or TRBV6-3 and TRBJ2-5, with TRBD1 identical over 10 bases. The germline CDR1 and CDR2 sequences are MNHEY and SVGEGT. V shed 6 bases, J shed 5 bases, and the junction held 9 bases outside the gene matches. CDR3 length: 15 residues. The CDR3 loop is CASRQGQGNLETQYF. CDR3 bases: TGTGCCAGCAGACAGGGACAGGGGAATTTGGAGACCCAGTACTTC.

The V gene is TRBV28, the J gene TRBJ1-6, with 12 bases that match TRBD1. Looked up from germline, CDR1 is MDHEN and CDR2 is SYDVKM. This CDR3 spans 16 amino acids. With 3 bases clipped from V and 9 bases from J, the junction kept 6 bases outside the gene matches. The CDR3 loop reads CASSFGTGGFGSPLHF. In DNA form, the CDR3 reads TGTGCCAGCAGTTTCGGGACAGGGGGCTTCGGTTCACCCCTCCACTTT.

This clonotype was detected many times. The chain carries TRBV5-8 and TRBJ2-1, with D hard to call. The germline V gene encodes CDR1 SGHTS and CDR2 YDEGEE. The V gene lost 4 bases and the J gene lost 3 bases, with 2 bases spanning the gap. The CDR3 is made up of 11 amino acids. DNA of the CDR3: TGTGCCAGCAGCAACTACAATGAGCAGTTCTTC. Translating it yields CASSNYNEQFF.